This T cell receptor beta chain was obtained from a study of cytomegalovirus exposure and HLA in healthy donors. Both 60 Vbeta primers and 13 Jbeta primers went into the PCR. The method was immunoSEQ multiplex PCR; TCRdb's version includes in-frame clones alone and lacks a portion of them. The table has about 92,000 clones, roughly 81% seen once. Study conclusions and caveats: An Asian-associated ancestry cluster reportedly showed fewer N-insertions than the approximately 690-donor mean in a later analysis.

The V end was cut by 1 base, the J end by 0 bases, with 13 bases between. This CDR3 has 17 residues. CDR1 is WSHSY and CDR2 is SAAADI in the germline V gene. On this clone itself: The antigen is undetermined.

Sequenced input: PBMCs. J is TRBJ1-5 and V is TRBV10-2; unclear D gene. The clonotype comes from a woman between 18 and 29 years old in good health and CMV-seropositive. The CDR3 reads CASSEYFSADSNQPQHF. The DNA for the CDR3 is TGCGCCAGCAGTGAGTACTTTTCGGCGGATAGCAATCAGCCCCAGCATTTT.